The clone carrying this TCR beta chain has a count of ten or more. The antigen remains unidentified. Time point denoted: newly diagnosed GD, antithyroid drugs for less than 3 months. PBMCs provided the RNA from which the TCR library was made. American Thyroid Association guidelines served as the basis for diagnosing Graves' disease. EDTA tubes received about 9.6 milliliters of drawn peripheral blood. Trimming took off 2 bases at V and 4 bases at J, with 2 bases between the two ends. Germline CDR1 GTSNPN, CDR2 SVGIG (reference sequence). The CDR3 runs 10 residues. This specimen belongs to a study of regulatory T cells in long-lasting Graves disease. Arm-PCR of CDR3 regions and iRepertoire HTBI primers were used to build TCR beta libraries. TCRdb processed the multiplex PCR reads anew with MiXCR; each CDR3 protein has one entry. The top ten clones hold roughly a fifth of a sample with under 300,000 distinct CDR3 sequences, about 17% of them seen once.

The study's findings and limits: The study found TRBV28, TRBJ1-2 and TRBJ2-5 favored in persistent disease. Relative to new patients (roughly 980), persistent patients exhibited greater sharing of public clonotypes (around 2,500).

The chain employs TRBV30 and TRBJ2-5; no firm D call. Sequenced material: peripheral blood mononuclear cells (PBMCs), taken at new diagnosis, from a patient treated with antithyroid drugs. The source of this sequence is a female donor with Graves disease. CDR3 protein: CAWSIETQYF. DNA for the CDR3: TGTGCCTGGAGTATAGAGACCCAGTACTTC.